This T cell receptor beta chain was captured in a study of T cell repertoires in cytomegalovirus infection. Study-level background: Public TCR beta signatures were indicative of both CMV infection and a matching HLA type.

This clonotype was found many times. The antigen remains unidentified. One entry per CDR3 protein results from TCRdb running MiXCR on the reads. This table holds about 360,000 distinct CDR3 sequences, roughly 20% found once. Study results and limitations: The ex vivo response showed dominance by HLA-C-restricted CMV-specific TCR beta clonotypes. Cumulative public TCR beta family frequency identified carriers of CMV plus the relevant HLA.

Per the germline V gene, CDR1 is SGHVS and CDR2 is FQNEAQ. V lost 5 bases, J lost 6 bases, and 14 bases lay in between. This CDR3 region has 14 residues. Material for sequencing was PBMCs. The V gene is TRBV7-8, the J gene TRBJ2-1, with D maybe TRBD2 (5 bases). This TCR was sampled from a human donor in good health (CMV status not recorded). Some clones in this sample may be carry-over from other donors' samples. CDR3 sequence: CASSPEGWRNEQFF. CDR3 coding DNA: TGTGCCAGCAGCCCCGAGGGTTGGCGCAATGAGCAGTTCTTC.